One and the same sample provided the 6 T cell receptor beta chains below, sequenced in a study of cytomegalovirus exposure and HLA in healthy donors. It was with 60 Vbeta and 13 Jbeta primers that the PCR ran. Profiling relied on immunoSEQ multiplex PCR, and the TCRdb table lists in-frame clones only, not all of them. The table has about 130,000 clones, more than 65% seen once; the top ten hold 3.5% to 4.5%. Sequenced input: PBMCs. The receptors were sampled from a man aged 18-30 years in good health and CMV-seropositive.

About this clone: A read error may account for a junction end that differs from germline. The chain employs TRBV7-9 and TRBJ2-5; 7 bases agree with TRBD2. Germline CDR1 and CDR2: SEHNR and FQNEAQ (reference sequence). CDR3 length: 15 residues. Written as DNA, the CDR3 is TGTTCCAGCAGCTTAGGTGCGGGAGACGGGGAGACCCAGTACTTC. It yields the protein CSSSLGAGDGETQYF.

This rearrangement joins TRBV18 to TRBJ1-2, with no clear D. V lost 4 bases and J 1 base, leaving 13 bases between the germline ends. Germline assignment: CDR1 KGHSH and CDR2 LQKENI. The CDR3 totals 15 residues. CDR3 residues: CASSHNSNLNYGYTF. The CDR3 coding sequence is TGTGCCAGCTCACACAATTCGAACCTTAACTATGGCTACACCTTC.

Concerning this clone itself: An end of the junction differs from the germline gene, which may be a read error. The chain is built from TRBV6-1 and TRBJ1-5; D uncertain. Germline lookup yields CDR1 MNHNS and CDR2 SASEGT. CDR3 length: 15 residues. CDR3 residues: CASREDPSYNQPQRF. The DNA for the CDR3 is TGTGCCAGCAGGGAGGACCCCTCCTACAATCAGCCCCAGCGTTTT.

The rearrangement links TRBV5-6 to TRBJ1-2, with TRBD1 matching over 7 bases. The V and J ends lost 0 bases and 6 bases, in that order; junction bases with no gene match: 2. CDR1 is SGHDT and CDR2 is YYEEEE in the germline V gene. The CDR3 is made up of 13 amino acids. The CDR3 coding sequence is TGTGCCAGCAGCTTGGCTACAGGGGATGGCTACACCTTC. This codes for CASSLATGDGYTF.

J is TRBJ2-1 and V is TRBV5-8; D perhaps matches TRBD2 (6 bases). Trimming cost V 1 base and J 2 bases, with 16 bases left between them. The V gene's germline CDR1 is SGHTS and CDR2 YDEGEE. The CDR3 has 17 amino acids. CDR3 sequence (DNA): TGTGCCAGCAGCTTGATTCTATGGGGGGAGACCTACAATGAGCAGTTCTTC. It is translated as CASSLILWGETYNEQFF.

The chain recombines TRBV15 with TRBJ2-1; weak D call: TRBD1 (8 bases). V was trimmed by 4 bases and J by 1 base, leaving 11 bases between them. Germline CDR1 reads LNHNV; CDR2 reads YYDKDF (reference sequence). The CDR3 has 15 amino acids. The CDR3 DNA reads TGTGCCACCAGCAAACAGGGGGGGTCCTACAATGAGCAGTTCTTC. As protein: CATSKQGGSYNEQFF.